The 3 T cell receptor beta chains reported below all come from one sample, sequenced in a study of blood T cells in healthy people across ages. For the second PCR, which ran for about 7 to 11 cycles, a sample-barcoded 5' primer and a J-beta primer mix were used. TCRdb reprocessed the 5' RACE reads via MiXCR and lists one record per CDR3 protein. In the table there are some 930,000 distinct CDR3 sequences, 25% to 30% of which are singletons. The same sample was also used in a study of T cells of mothers and their children.

Sequencing used blood. The origin of the receptors is a woman in her thirties or forties in good health.

In the case of this clonotype: A much larger clonotype is one base distant, so this may be a read error. The gene calls are TRBV15 and TRBJ2-1; D gene unclear. CDR3 size: 12 residues. Germline V gene sequence: CDR1 LNHNV, CDR2 YYDKDF (reference sequence). The CDR3 DNA is TGTGCCACCGGCAGAGAAGGCGGAGAGCAGTTCTTC. Its protein product is CATGREGGEQFF.

In this sample, this clonotype turned up many times. The gene calls are TRBV6-5 and TRBJ2-1; D is perhaps TRBD1 or TRBD2 (6 bases each). With 6 bases removed from V and 5 bases from J, the gap between germline ends came to 20 bases. The CDR3 length is 16 residues. Germline V CDR1 and CDR2: MNHEY, SVGAGI. The CDR3 protein is CASREAGVGRNNEQFF. The CDR3 coding sequence is TGTGCCAGCAGGGAGGCAGGGGTGGGGAGGAACAATGAGCAGTTCTTC.

There are a few counts of this clonotype. The V call is TRBV7-2, the J call TRBJ2-4; D may be TRBD1 (5 bases). Germline V lookup: CDR1 SGHTA, CDR2 FQGNSA. Trimming cost V 6 bases and J 0 bases, with 15 bases left between them. The CDR3 totals 16 residues. CDR3 nucleotide sequence: TGTGCCAGCAGTTCTCCGACAGATATAGCCAAAAACATTCAGTACTTC. Translated: CASSSPTDIAKNIQYF.